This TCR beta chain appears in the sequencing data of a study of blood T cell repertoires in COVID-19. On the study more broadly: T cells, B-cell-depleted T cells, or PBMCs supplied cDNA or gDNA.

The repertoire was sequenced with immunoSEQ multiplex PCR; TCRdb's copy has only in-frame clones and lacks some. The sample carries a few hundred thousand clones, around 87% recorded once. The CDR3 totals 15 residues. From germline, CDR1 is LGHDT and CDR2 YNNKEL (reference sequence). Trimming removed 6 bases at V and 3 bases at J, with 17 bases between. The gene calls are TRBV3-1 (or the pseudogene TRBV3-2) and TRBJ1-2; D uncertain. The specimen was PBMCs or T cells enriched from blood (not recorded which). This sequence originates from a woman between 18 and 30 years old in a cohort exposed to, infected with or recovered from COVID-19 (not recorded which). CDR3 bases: TGTGCCAGCAGTCCCCTCATACTCGGGGACTATGGCTACACCTTC. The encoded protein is CASSPLILGDYGYTF.